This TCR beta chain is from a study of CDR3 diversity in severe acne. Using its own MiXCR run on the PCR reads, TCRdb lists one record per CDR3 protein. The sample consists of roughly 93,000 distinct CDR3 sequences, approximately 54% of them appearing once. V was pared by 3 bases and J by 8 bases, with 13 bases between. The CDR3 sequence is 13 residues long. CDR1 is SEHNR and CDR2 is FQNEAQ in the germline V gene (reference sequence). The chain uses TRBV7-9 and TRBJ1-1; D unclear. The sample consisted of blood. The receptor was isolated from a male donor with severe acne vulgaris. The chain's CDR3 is CASSLHLPTEAFF. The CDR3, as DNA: TGTGCCAGCAGCTTGCACCTACCGACCGAAGCTTTCTTT.